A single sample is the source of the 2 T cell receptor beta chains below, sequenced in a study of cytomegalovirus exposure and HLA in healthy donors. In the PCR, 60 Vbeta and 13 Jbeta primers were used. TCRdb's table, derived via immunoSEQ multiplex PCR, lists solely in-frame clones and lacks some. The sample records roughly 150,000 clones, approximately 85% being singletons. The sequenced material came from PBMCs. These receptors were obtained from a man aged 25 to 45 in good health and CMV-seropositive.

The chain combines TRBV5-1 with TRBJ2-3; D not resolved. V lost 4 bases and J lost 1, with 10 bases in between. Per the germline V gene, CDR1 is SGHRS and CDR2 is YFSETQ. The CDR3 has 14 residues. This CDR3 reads CASSIRRGTDTQYF. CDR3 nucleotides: TGCGCCAGCAGCATTCGACGGGGCACAGATACGCAGTATTTT.

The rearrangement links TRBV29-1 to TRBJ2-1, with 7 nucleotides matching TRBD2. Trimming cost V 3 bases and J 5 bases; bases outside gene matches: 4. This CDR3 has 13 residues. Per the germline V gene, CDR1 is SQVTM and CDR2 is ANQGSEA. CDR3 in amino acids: CSVDGGGHNEQFF. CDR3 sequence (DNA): TGCAGCGTTGATGGGGGAGGGCACAATGAGCAGTTCTTC.